A single sample is the source of the 32 T cell receptor beta chains below, sequenced in a study of CD8+CD57+ T cells in acquired aplastic anemia. Genomic DNA templated the TCR beta VDJ and CDR3 profiling. TCRdb reanalysed the reads using MiXCR and keeps one entry per CDR3 protein. The data contain some 290,000 distinct CDR3 sequences, 45% to 70% of them singletons. Sequencing was performed on sorted CD4+, CD8+, or CD8+CD57+ T cells (not recorded which) from PBMCs. These receptors came from a human donor with severe aplastic anemia or a healthy control (not recorded which).

This clonotype has a handful of counts. The chain carries TRBV25-1 and TRBJ2-2; 7 bases agree with TRBD1. Per germline, CDR1 MGHDK and CDR2 SYGVNS. The CDR3 is 16 amino acids. Trimming at V came to 3 bases and at J to 6 bases, leaving 10 bases not matched to a gene. CDR3 sequence: CASSDERGRSAGELFF. The CDR3 region has the DNA TGTGCCAGCAGTGATGAAAGGGGGCGGTCGGCCGGGGAGCTGTTTTTT.

In regard to this clonotype: Since a much larger clone is just one base distant, this may be a read error. The rearrangement joins TRBV9 to TRBJ1-4; 8 bases align to TRBD1. The CDR3 is 15 amino acids. Germline CDR1 SGDLS, CDR2 YYNGEE. Written as DNA, the CDR3 is TGTGCCAGCGGCGTAGAGGACAGGGTTGGCGAAAAACTGTTTTTT. Translating it yields CASGVEDRVGEKLFF.

V gene TRBV7-9 combines with J gene TRBJ2-7, with D unresolved. The CDR3 loop spans 14 amino acids. The germline V gene encodes CDR1 SEHNR and CDR2 FQNEAQ (reference sequence). Trimming left V 4 bases short and J 4 bases short, with 14 bases between. The CDR3 loop is CASSSDTAAYEQYF. The CDR3 bases are TGTGCCAGCAGCTCCGATACGGCGGCATACGAGCAGTACTTC. Variable domain in full (rest from reference TRBV7-9 and TRBJ2-7): DTGVSQNPRHKITKRGQNVTFRCDPISEHNRLYWYRQTLGQGPEFLTYFQNEAQLEKSRLLSDRFSAERPKGSFSTLEIQRTEQGDSAMYLCASSSDTAAYEQYFGPGTRLTVT.

The gene calls are TRBV7-2 and TRBJ2-3; 7 nucleotides agree with TRBD2. The CDR3 runs 16 residues. V shed 5 bases, J shed 0 bases, and the junction held 8 bases outside the gene matches. Germline V gene sequence: CDR1 SGHTA, CDR2 FQGNSA. The CDR3 region has the DNA TGTGCCAGCAGCCCGTCGGTTAGCGGGAGCACAGATACGCAGTATTTT. Amino acid sequence: CASSPSVSGSTDTQYF. Together with reference TRBV7-2 and TRBJ2-3, the CDR3 gives the full variable domain: GAGVSQSPSNKVTEKGKDVELRCDPISGHTALYWYRQSLGQGLEFLIYFQGNSAPDKSGLPSDRFSAERTGGSVSTLTIQRTQQEDSAVYLCASSPSVSGSTDTQYFGPGTRLTVL.

The chain links TRBV15 to TRBJ2-1, with D perhaps being TRBD1 or TRBD2 (5 bases each). Germline V lookup: CDR1 LNHNV, CDR2 YYDKDF (reference sequence). This CDR3 has 14 amino acids. V dropped 6 bases and J dropped 1 base, with 10 bases sitting between them. CDR3 in amino acids: CATRGRESYNEQFF. Here the CDR3 DNA reads TGTGCCACCAGGGGACGAGAATCCTACAATGAGCAGTTCTTC.

The V and J genes are TRBV19 and TRBJ2-7; D tentatively fits TRBD1 or TRBD2 (6 bases each). Germline values: CDR1 LNHDA, CDR2 SQIVND (reference sequence). CDR3 size: 15 residues. Trimming stripped 5 bases from V and 7 bases from J, with 21 bases between. The CDR3 reads CASSPGGAGTGEQYF. The CDR3 DNA follows: TGTGCCAGTAGTCCCGGGGGCGCGGGCACCGGGGAGCAGTACTTC.

There are many counts of this clonotype. V gene TRBV28 combines with J gene TRBJ1-2; 9 nucleotides agree with TRBD1. In germline, CDR1 is MDHEN, CDR2 SYDVKM. This CDR3 spans 13 amino acids. The ends lost 7 bases at V and 5 bases at J; junction bases unmatched: 5. In DNA form, the CDR3 reads TGTGCCAGCATTGGGGACAGGGCTTATGGCTACACCTTC. It translates to CASIGDRAYGYTF.

The chain uses TRBV7-6 and TRBJ2-1, with D perhaps TRBD2 (7 bases). The germline V gene encodes CDR1 SGHVS and CDR2 FNYEAQ. The CDR3 is made up of 14 amino acids. Trimming removed 1 base at V and 12 bases at J, with 16 bases between. CDR3 sequence (DNA): TGTGCCAGCAGCTTAGGGGGGGGCGGAGATACGCAGTTCTTC. Translation gives CASSLGGGGDTQFF.

The table lists this clonotype with a few counts. The CDR3 coding sequence is TGTGCCAGCAGTGATGGGGGGACGGGAGCTAACTATGGCTACACCTTC. Protein sequence: CASSDGGTGANYGYTF. This chain connects TRBV2 to TRBJ1-2; a possible D gene is TRBD1 (5 bases). Trimming left V 3 bases short and J 0 bases short, with 14 bases between. The CDR3 sequence is 16 residues long. The germline gives CDR1 SNHLY, CDR2 FYNNEI.

This clonotype has just a few counts. The genes are TRBV15 and TRBJ2-7; D tentatively fits TRBD1 or TRBD2 (6 bases each). In germline, CDR1 is LNHNV, CDR2 YYDKDF (reference sequence). The V end was cut by 5 bases, the J end by 7 bases, with 18 bases between. CDR3 length: 14 amino acids. As DNA, the CDR3 is TGTGCCACCAGCTCTCGGACTACAGGGAGGGAGCAGTACTTC. This sequence encodes CATSSRTTGREQYF.

This clonotype was recorded a few times. The V and J genes are TRBV2 and TRBJ2-5, with 7 positions matching TRBD1. After removal of 4 bases from V and 1 base from J, the junction contained 0 bases not matched to a gene. CDR1 is SNHLY and CDR2 is FYNNEI in the germline V gene. The CDR3 extends over 13 amino acids. Here the CDR3 reads CASSGTGQETQYF. The CDR3 nucleotides read TGTGCCAGCAGTGGGACAGGCCAAGAGACCCAGTACTTC.

Concerning this clonotype itself: A read error may produce the germline difference seen at one junction end. The genes are TRBV7-9 and TRBJ2-3; D tentatively fits TRBD1 or TRBD2 (5 bases each). Germline V gives CDR1 SEHNR, CDR2 FQNEAQ (reference sequence). The CDR3 extends over 16 amino acids. The CDR3 DNA sequence: TGTGCCAGCAGCTTTTGGGGGAACCCCAGCACAGGTACGCAGTATTTT. This gives the protein CASSFWGNPSTGTQYF.

The CDR3, as DNA: TGCGCCAGCAGCCAGGACGGTAGCTCCTATAATTCACCCCTCCACTTT. Amino acid sequence: CASSQDGSSYNSPLHF. The chain uses TRBV4-1 and TRBJ1-6, with D unresolved. The V end lost 3 bases, the J end lost 0 bases, and 9 bases lay between the germline ends. Germline V gene sequence: CDR1 MGHRA, CDR2 YSYEKL. The CDR3 is 16 amino acids.

This clonotype has ten or more counts. This rearrangement joins TRBV30 to TRBJ1-2; D possibly corresponds to TRBD1 (5 bases). Germline CDR1 GTSNPN, CDR2 SVGIG (reference sequence). V lost 0 bases and J lost 5, with 16 bases in between. This CDR3 spans 15 amino acids. The CDR3 loop is CAWSVLQGNRYGYTF. The CDR3 nucleotides are TGTGCCTGGAGTGTACTGCAGGGTAATAGATATGGCTACACCTTC.

This clonotype was counted ten times or more. This sequence joins TRBV7-8 and TRBJ1-1; no definite D call. The ends were cut back, 5 bases at V and 3 bases at J, with 13 bases in the middle. Germline lookup yields CDR1 SGHVS and CDR2 FQNEAQ. The CDR3 is 14 amino acids. CDR3 in DNA: TGTGCCAGCAGCCCAATGACACGCCACACTGAAGCTTTCTTT. Translation gives CASSPMTRHTEAFF.

There are many counts of this clonotype. V and J are TRBV19 and TRBJ1-5; 7 nucleotides agree with TRBD1. Unmatched junction bases numbered 10, after V lost 9 bases and J lost 8 bases. CDR3 length: 13 amino acids. Germline V gene lookup returns CDR1 LNHDA and CDR2 SQIVND (reference sequence). CDR3 region: CASAQTRGEPQHF. The CDR3 DNA is TGTGCCAGCGCGCAGACCAGGGGGGAGCCCCAGCATTTT. The whole variable domain, filled in from reference TRBV19 and TRBJ1-5, reads DGGITQSPKYLFRKEGQNVTLSCEQNLNHDAMYWYRQDPGQGLRLIYYSQIVNDFQKGDIAEGYSVSREKKESFPLTVTSAQKNPTAFYLCASAQTRGEPQHFGDGTRLSIL.

The rearrangement links TRBV10-2 to TRBJ1-1, with D uncertain. This CDR3 has 13 residues. V lost 3 bases to trimming and J lost 5 bases, with 10 bases between them. CDR1 and CDR2 from the germline V gene are WSHSY and SAAADI. CDR3 coding DNA: TGCGCCAGCAGTGAAACGGGAGGGACTGAAGCTTTCTTT. Its protein product is CASSETGGTEAFF.

With respect to this clonotype: The junction and the germline gene differ at one end; a read error may be behind it. The DNA of the CDR3 is TGCGCCAGCAGCCTGGGGGCGGAAGAGACCCGGTACTTC. Its translation is CASSLGAEETRYF. The genes are TRBV5-1 and TRBJ2-5, with a weak D call TRBD1 (6 bases). The CDR3 is 13 residues long. Germline loops: CDR1 SGHRS, CDR2 YFSETQ.

At least ten counts were recorded for this clonotype. V gene TRBV3-1 combines with J gene TRBJ1-6; possibly TRBD1 for D (5 bases). Looked up from germline, CDR1 is LGHDT and CDR2 is YNNKEL (reference sequence). The CDR3 has 15 residues. Between the trimmed V and J ends, which lost 1 base and 7 bases, there was a span of 11 bases. This CDR3 reads CASSQVGPVNSPLHF. The CDR3 coding sequence is TGTGCCAGCAGCCAAGTGGGACCGGTGAATTCACCCCTCCACTTT.

V gene TRBV20-1 combines with J gene TRBJ2-1; the match to TRBD2 covers 11 bases. This CDR3 spans 15 amino acids. J was trimmed by 4 bases and V by 6 bases; bases with no gene match: 8. From germline, CDR1 is DFQATT and CDR2 SNEGSKA (reference sequence). CDR3 amino acids: CSATPGTSGYNEQFF. The CDR3 region has the DNA TGCAGTGCCACTCCCGGGACTAGCGGATACAATGAGCAGTTCTTC.

Notes on this clonotype: Because it lacks the conserved phenylalanine or tryptophan at the end, this CDR3 is likely a read error. The CDR3: CASSLRDRGNTGAFS. The CDR3 bases are TGTGCCAGCAGCTTGAGGGACAGAGGGAACACTGGAGCTTTCTCT. The V gene is TRBV7-9, the J gene TRBJ1-1; TRBD1 matches 7 bases. Germline V gene sequence: CDR1 SEHNR, CDR2 FQNEAQ (reference sequence). The CDR3 spans 15 residues.

This clonotype was observed a single time. The chain recombines TRBV24-1 with TRBJ2-1; TRBD1 agrees at 9 bases. Germline V gene lookup returns CDR1 KGHDR and CDR2 SFDVKD. This CDR3 contains 14 residues. Trimming cost V 4 bases and J 9 bases; bases outside gene matches: 6. CDR3 residues: CATSETGQGGEQFF. DNA for the CDR3: TGTGCCACCAGTGAAACGGGACAGGGCGGTGAGCAGTTCTTC.

This chain connects TRBV20-1 to TRBJ2-7; no clear D. V lost 0 bases and J lost 1, with 13 bases in between. CDR1 is DFQATT and CDR2 is SNEGSKA in the germline V gene (reference sequence). CDR3 length: 15 residues. The CDR3 reads CSARDFRTDSYEQYF. The DNA of the CDR3 is TGCAGTGCTAGAGATTTTAGAACGGATTCCTACGAGCAGTACTTC.

The chain combines TRBV7-3 with TRBJ1-1; unclear D gene. There are 14 residues in the CDR3. V was trimmed by 5 bases and J by 3 bases, leaving 13 bases between them. In germline, CDR1 is SGHTA, CDR2 FQGTGA. The CDR3 spells CASSATGRDTEAFF. As DNA, the CDR3 is TGTGCCAGCAGCGCTACCGGGAGGGACACTGAAGCTTTCTTT. The variable domain in full, completed from reference TRBV7-3 and TRBJ1-1, reads GAGVSQTPSNKVTEKGKYVELRCDPISGHTALYWYRQSLGQGPEFLIYFQGTGAADDSGLPNDRFFAVRPEGSVSTLKIQRTERGDSAVYLCASSATGRDTEAFFGQGTRLTVV.

This clonotype came up a few times. The chain recombines TRBV2 with TRBJ1-5, with D possibly matching TRBD1 (5 bases). The CDR3 runs to 12 residues. Trimming stripped 4 bases from V and 15 bases from J, with 16 bases between. Germline V CDR1 and CDR2: SNHLY, FYNNEI. The CDR3 is CASSVPQGLLHF. DNA for the CDR3: TGTGCCAGCAGTGTCCCCCAGGGCCTACTGCATTTT. Drawing the rest from reference TRBV2 and TRBJ1-5, the complete variable domain is EPEVTQTPSHQVTQMGQEVILRCVPISNHLYFYWYRQILGQKVEFLVSFYNNEISEKSEIFDDQFSVERPDGSNFTLKIRSTKLEDSAMYFCASSVPQGLLHFGDGTRLSIL.

V is TRBV24-1 and J is TRBJ1-1, with 9 bases fitting TRBD1. Per the germline V gene, CDR1 is KGHDR and CDR2 is SFDVKD. The CDR3 runs 18 residues. Trimming removed 0 bases from V and 3 bases from J; junction bases left unmatched: 10. The CDR3 DNA sequence: TGTGCCACCAGTGATTTGTGTAGAGGACAGGGGCTGGACACTGAAGCTTTCTTT. Translating gives CATSDLCRGQGLDTEAFF.

The CDR3 protein is CSAPSDSFYEQYF. CDR3 in DNA: TGCAGTGCCCCGAGTGACAGCTTCTACGAGCAGTACTTC. The chain links TRBV20-1 to TRBJ2-7; a weak D match, TRBD1 (5 bases). V shed 6 bases and J shed 3 bases, with 15 bases lying between them. The CDR3 runs 13 residues. CDR1 and CDR2 from the germline V gene are DFQATT and SNEGSKA (reference sequence).

The chain combines TRBV7-2 with TRBJ2-7, with TRBD1 matching over 10 bases. This CDR3 has 15 residues. CDR1 and CDR2 (germline): SGHTA, FQGNSA. Trimming took 2 bases from V and 6 from J; bases not matched to a gene: 7. The CDR3 reads CASSLLGTGVGEQYF. CDR3 nucleotides: TGTGCCAGCAGCTTATTAGGGACAGGGGTGGGCGAGCAGTACTTC.

This clonotype was observed many times. The chain couples TRBV7-2 to TRBJ1-1; D is perhaps TRBD1 (5 bases). The CDR3 loop spans 17 amino acids. V shed 5 bases and J shed 5 bases, with 24 bases lying between them. CDR1 is SGHTA and CDR2 is FQGNSA in the germline V gene. CDR3 sequence reads: CASSHNPGQGFGTEAFF. CDR3 DNA sequence: TGTGCCAGCAGCCACAACCCCGGGCAGGGTTTTGGGACTGAAGCTTTCTTT.

The table lists this clonotype with many counts. V usage is TRBV6-5 and J usage is TRBJ1-4, with TRBD1 as a possible D gene (6 bases). Germline V lookup: CDR1 MNHEY, CDR2 SVGAGI. V lost 6 bases and J lost 3, with 20 bases in between. CDR3 size: 17 residues. The CDR3 reads CASSLIGGSVANEKLFF. In DNA, the CDR3 is TGTGCCAGCAGCCTCATCGGGGGCTCGGTGGCTAATGAAAAACTGTTTTTT.

This clonotype was detected once. The DNA for the CDR3 is TGCAGTGCACTTCAGCAGGGGGCCACAGATACGCAGTATTTT. This codes for CSALQQGATDTQYF. V is TRBV20-1 and J is TRBJ2-3; TRBD1 agrees at 8 bases. V lost 6 bases and J lost 2; bases outside the gene matches: 7. The CDR3 is made up of 14 amino acids. Germline V gene sequence: CDR1 DFQATT, CDR2 SNEGSKA (reference sequence).

This clonotype was counted between two and nine times. V usage is TRBV28 and J usage is TRBJ2-2, with 7 bases fitting TRBD1. Germline trimming cut 2 bases from V and 6 bases from J; bases unmatched to any gene: 6. Germline V gene data show CDR1 as MDHEN and CDR2 as SYDVKM. The CDR3 extends over 15 amino acids. The CDR3 protein is CASSLPDRAAGELFF. The CDR3 region has the DNA TGTGCCAGCAGTTTACCTGACAGGGCTGCCGGGGAGCTGTTTTTT.